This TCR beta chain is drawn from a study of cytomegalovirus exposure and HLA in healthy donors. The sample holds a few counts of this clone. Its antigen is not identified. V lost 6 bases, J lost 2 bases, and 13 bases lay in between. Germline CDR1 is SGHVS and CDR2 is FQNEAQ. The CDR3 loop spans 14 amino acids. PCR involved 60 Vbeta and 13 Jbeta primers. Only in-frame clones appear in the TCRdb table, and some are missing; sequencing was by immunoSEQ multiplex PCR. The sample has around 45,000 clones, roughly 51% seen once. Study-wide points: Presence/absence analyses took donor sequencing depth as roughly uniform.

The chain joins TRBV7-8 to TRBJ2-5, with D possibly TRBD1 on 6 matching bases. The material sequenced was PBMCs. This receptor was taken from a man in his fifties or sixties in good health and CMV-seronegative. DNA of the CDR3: TGTGCCAGCAGAGGGGGAAAGAAGCAAGAGACCCAGTACTTC. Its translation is CASRGGKKQETQYF.